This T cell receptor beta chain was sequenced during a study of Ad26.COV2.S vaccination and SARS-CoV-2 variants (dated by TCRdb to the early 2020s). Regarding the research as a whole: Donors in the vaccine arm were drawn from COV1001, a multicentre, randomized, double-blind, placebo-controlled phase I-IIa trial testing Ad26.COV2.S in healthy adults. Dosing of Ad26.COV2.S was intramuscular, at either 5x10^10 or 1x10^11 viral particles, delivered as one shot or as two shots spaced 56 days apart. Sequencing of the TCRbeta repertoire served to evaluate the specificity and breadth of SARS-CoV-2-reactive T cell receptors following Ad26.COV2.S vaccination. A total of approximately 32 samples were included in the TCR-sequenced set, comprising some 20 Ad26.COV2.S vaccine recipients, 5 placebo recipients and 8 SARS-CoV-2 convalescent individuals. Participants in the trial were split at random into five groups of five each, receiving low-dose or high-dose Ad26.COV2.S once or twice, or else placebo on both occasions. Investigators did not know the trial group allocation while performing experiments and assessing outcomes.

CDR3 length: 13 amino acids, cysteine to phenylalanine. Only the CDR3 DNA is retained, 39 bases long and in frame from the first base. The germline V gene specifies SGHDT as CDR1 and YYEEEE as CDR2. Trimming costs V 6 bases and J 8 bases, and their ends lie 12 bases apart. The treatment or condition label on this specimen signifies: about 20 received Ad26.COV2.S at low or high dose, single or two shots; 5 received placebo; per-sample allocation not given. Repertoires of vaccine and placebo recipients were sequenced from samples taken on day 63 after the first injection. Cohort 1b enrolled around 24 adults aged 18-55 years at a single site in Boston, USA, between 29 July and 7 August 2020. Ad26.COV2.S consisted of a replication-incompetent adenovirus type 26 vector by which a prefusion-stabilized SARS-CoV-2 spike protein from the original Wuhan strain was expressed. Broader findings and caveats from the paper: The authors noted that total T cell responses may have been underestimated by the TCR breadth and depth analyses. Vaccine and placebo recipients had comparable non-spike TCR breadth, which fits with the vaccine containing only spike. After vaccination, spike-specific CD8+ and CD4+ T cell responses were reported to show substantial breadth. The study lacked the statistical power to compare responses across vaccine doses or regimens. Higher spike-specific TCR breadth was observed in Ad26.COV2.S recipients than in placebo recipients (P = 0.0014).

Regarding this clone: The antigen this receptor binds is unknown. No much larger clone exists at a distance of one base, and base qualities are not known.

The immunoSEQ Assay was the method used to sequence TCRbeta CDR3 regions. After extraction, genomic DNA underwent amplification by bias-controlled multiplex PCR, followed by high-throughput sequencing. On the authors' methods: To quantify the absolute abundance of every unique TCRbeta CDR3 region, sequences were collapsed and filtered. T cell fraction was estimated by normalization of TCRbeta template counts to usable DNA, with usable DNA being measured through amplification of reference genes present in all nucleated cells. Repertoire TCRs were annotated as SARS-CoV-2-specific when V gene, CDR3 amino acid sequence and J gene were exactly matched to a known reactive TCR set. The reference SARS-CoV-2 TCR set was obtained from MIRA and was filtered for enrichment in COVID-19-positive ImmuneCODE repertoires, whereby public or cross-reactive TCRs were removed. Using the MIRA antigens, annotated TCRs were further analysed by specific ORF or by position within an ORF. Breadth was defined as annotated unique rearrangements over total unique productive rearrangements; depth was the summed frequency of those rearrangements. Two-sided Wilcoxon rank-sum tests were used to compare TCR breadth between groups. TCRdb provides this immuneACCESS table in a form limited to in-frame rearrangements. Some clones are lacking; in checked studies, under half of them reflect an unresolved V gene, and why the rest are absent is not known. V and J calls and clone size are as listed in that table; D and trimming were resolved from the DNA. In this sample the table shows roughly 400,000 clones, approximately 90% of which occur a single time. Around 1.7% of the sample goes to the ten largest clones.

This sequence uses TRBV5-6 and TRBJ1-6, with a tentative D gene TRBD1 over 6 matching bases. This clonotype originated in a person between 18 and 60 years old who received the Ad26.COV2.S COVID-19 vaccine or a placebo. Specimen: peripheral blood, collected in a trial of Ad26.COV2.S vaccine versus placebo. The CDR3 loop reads CASNEGGYSPLHF. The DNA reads TGTGCCAGCAATGAAGGGGGATATTCACCCCTCCACTTT.